This paragraph reports one TCR beta chain. This sample is drawn from a study of cytomegalovirus exposure and HLA in healthy donors. PCR was performed using 60 Vbeta and 13 Jbeta primers. Sequenced by immunoSEQ multiplex PCR; TCRdb stores in-frame clones only, minus some. The data contain roughly 170,000 clones, approximately 72% of them seen just once; the ten biggest clones take up approximately 2.3%. This receptor was identified in a female donor in good health and CMV-seronegative. The sample was PBMCs.

This CDR3 reads CASSLVRLVHEQFF. CDR3 bases: TGTGCCAGCAGCTTAGTACGGCTAGTCCATGAGCAGTTCTTC. The chain joins TRBV7-9 to TRBJ2-1; no reliable D call. There are 14 residues in the CDR3. Between the trimmed V and J ends, which lost 1 base and 8 bases, there was a span of 12 bases. Germline V gene lookup returns CDR1 SEHNR and CDR2 FQNEAQ (reference sequence). Full variable domain (remainder filled in from reference TRBV7-9 and TRBJ2-1): DTGVSQNPRHKITKRGQNVTFRCDPISEHNRLYWYRQTLGQGPEFLTYFQNEAQLEKSRLLSDRFSAERPKGSFSTLEIQRTEQGDSAMYLCASSLVRLVHEQFFGPGTRLTVL.